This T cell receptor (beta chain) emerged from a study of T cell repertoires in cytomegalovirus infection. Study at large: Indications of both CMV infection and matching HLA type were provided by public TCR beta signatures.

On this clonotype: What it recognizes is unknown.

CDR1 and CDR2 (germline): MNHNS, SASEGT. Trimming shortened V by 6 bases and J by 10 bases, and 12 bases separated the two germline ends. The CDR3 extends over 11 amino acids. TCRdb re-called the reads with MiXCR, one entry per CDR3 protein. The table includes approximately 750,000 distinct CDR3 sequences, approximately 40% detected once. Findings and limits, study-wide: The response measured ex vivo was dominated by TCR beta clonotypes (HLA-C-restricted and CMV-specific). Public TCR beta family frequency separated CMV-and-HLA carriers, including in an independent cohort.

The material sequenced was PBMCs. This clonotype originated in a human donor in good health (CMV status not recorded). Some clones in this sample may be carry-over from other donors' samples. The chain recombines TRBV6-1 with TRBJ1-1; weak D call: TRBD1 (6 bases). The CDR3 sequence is CASRSGARAFF. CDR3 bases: TGTGCCAGCAGATCAGGGGCGCGAGCTTTCTTT.